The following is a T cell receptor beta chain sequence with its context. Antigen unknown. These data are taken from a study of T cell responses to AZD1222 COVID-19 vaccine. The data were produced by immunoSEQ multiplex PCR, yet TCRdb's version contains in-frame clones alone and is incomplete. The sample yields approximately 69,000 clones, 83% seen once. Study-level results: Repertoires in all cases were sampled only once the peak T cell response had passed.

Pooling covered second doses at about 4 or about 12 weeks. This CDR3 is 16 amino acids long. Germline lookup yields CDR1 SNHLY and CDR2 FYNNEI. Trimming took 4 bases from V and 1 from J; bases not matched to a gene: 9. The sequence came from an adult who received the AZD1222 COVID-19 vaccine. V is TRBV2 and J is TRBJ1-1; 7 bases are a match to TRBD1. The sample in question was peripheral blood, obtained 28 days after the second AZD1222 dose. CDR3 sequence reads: CASSARGTAQNTEAFF. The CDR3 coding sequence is TGTGCCAGCAGTGCGCGGGGGACAGCTCAGAACACTGAAGCTTTCTTT. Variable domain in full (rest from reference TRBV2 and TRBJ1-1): EPEVTQTPSHQVTQMGQEVILRCVPISNHLYFYWYRQILGQKVEFLVSFYNNEISEKSEIFDDQFSVERPDGSNFTLKIRSTKLEDSAMYFCASSARGTAQNTEAFFGQGTRLTVV.